The 25 T cell receptor beta chains listed next were all sequenced from one sample in a study of T cell changes during pregnancy in multiple sclerosis. Here immunoSEQ multiplex PCR was the method, and the copy in TCRdb shows in-frame clones only, minus some. The repertoire consists of 60,000 to 80,000 clones, with 75% to 90% occurring once and the leading ten covering over 3%. The starting material was peripheral blood, obtained before pregnancy. The source is a female donor with multiple sclerosis, enrolled in a pregnancy study.

This chain connects TRBV27 to TRBJ1-5, with 7 bases aligning to TRBD1. Germline trimming cut 2 bases from V and 4 bases from J; bases unmatched to any gene: 5. Germline CDR1 reads MNHEY; CDR2 reads SMNVEV (reference sequence). This CDR3 has 15 residues. For the CDR3, the DNA is TGTGCCAGCAGTTTAATGGGGACAGCAAATCAGCCCCAGCATTTT. Its translation is CASSLMGTANQPQHF.

The rearrangement joins TRBV18 to TRBJ1-1; TRBD1 matches at 8 bases. The V gene end was trimmed by 5 bases and the J gene end by 5 bases; junction bases not matched to a gene: 10. Germline V gives CDR1 KGHSH, CDR2 LQKENI. The CDR3 sequence is 15 residues long. As DNA, the CDR3 is TGTGCCAGCTCATTTGGACAGGGTGGATGGACTGAAGCTTTCTTT. It translates to CASSFGQGGWTEAFF.

The V call is TRBV11-2, the J call TRBJ2-7; 7 nucleotides match TRBD1. Trimming at V came to 0 bases and at J to 3 bases, leaving 5 bases not matched to a gene. CDR1 is SGHAT, CDR2 FQNNGV, per germline. This CDR3 is built from 15 residues. As DNA, the CDR3 is TGTGCCAGCAGCTTAGAGGTCGGGGACAGCTACGAGCAGTACTTC. Protein: CASSLEVGDSYEQYF.

This clone is a singleton in its sample. The chain recombines TRBV4-2 with TRBJ1-2, with D unresolved. The CDR3 contains 17 residues. The germline V and J ends were trimmed by 0 bases and 0 bases, with 14 bases remaining between them. The germline gives CDR1 LGHNA, CDR2 YNFKEQ. For the CDR3, the DNA is TGTGCCAGCAGCCAAGATCCGACACCCAGAACTAACTATGGCTACACCTTC. Protein: CASSQDPTPRTNYGYTF.

The V gene is TRBV7-9, the J gene TRBJ1-4; 8 bases align to TRBD1. V trimming: 3 bases; J trimming: 7 bases; junction bases outside the gene matches: 7. Germline loops: CDR1 SEHNR, CDR2 FQNEAQ (reference sequence). The CDR3 totals 15 residues. CDR3 amino acids: CASSFQDRGGEKLFF. In DNA, the CDR3 is TGTGCCAGCAGCTTTCAAGACAGGGGAGGTGAAAAACTGTTTTTT.

This sequence joins TRBV5-1 and TRBJ1-6; 9 nucleotides line up with TRBD1. Unmatched junction bases numbered 5, after V lost 4 bases and J lost 9 bases. The CDR3 is 14 residues long. Germline loops: CDR1 SGHRS, CDR2 YFSETQ. As DNA, the CDR3 is TGCGCCAGCAGCCAACAGGGGGCAGGTTCACCCCTCCACTTT. It translates to CASSQQGAGSPLHF.

This clone occurred once. This sequence joins TRBV7-8 and TRBJ2-2, with D unresolved. Germline-derived CDR1 and CDR2 are SGHVS and FQNEAQ. This CDR3 comprises 16 residues. The V gene lost 5 bases and the J gene lost 6 bases, with 19 bases spanning the gap. CDR3 amino acids: CASSLFEKNFPGELFF. The DNA of the CDR3 is TGTGCCAGCAGCCTCTTCGAAAAGAACTTCCCCGGGGAGCTGTTTTTT.

V and J are TRBV4-3 and TRBJ2-7; TRBD1 matches at 8 bases. CDR1 LGHNA and CDR2 YSLEER come from the germline V gene. Unmatched junction bases numbered 6, after V lost 0 bases and J lost 2 bases. This CDR3 contains 16 residues. In DNA form, the CDR3 reads TGCGCCAGCAGCCAAGACCGGACAGGGAGAGCCTACGAGCAGTACTTC. Translation: CASSQDRTGRAYEQYF.

In DNA form, the CDR3 reads TGTGCCAGTAGCGGGGGGACTTACAATGAGCAGTTCTTC. It specifies CASSGGTYNEQFF. The gene calls are TRBV14 and TRBJ2-1; 10 positions agree with TRBD2. The germline V gene has CDR1 SGHDN and CDR2 FVKESK. The V and J ends lost 9 bases and 4 bases, in that order; junction bases with no gene match: 3. This CDR3 is built from 13 residues.

This chain connects TRBV7-9 to TRBJ2-4; 10 nucleotides match TRBD2. The length of the CDR3 is 13 residues. Trimming removed 7 bases from V and 5 bases from J; junction bases left unmatched: 2. Germline values: CDR1 SEHNR, CDR2 FQNEAQ (reference sequence). The CDR3 DNA sequence: TGTGCCAGCATCCTAGCGGGAGAAAACATTCAGTACTTC. Protein: CASILAGENIQYF.

DNA for the CDR3: TGTGCCTGGAGGAGGAACAGGGCGGCTAACTATGGCTACACCTTC. This encodes CAWRRNRAANYGYTF. The V gene is TRBV30, the J gene TRBJ1-2, with D tentatively TRBD1 (6 bases). The CDR3 extends over 15 amino acids. The germline V gene has CDR1 GTSNPN and CDR2 SVGIG (reference sequence). V dropped 3 bases and J dropped 0 bases, with 14 bases sitting between them.

This rearrangement joins TRBV6-5 to TRBJ2-1, with D unresolved. Per the germline V gene, CDR1 is MNHEY and CDR2 is SVGAGI. The CDR3 runs to 11 residues. Trimming left V 5 bases short and J 15 bases short, with 14 bases between. CDR3 nucleotides: TGTGCCAGCAGTGATCGACTGTTCTTGTTCTTC. It yields the protein CASSDRLFLFF.

The V and J genes are TRBV27 and TRBJ1-1; D not resolved. V lost 6 bases to trimming and J lost 4 bases, with 21 bases between them. This CDR3 is built from 16 residues. The germline V gene has CDR1 MNHEY and CDR2 SMNVEV (reference sequence). The CDR3 sequence is CASSYLPGEAGTEAFF. The CDR3 DNA follows: TGTGCCAGCAGCTACCTACCCGGGGAGGCGGGCACTGAAGCTTTCTTT.

This rearrangement joins TRBV27 to TRBJ1-2, with D possibly matching TRBD1 (6 bases). This CDR3 spans 17 amino acids. The V gene's germline CDR1 is MNHEY and CDR2 SMNVEV (reference sequence). The ends were cut back, 0 bases at V and 1 base at J, with 15 bases in the middle. CDR3 sequence: CASSLSFTGMGNYGYTF. For the CDR3, the DNA is TGTGCCAGCAGTTTATCGTTTACAGGGATGGGTAACTATGGCTACACCTTC.

Only one count was recorded for this clone. This rearrangement joins TRBV19 to TRBJ1-2, with D maybe TRBD1 (6 bases). The CDR3 is 15 residues long. Germline V gene sequence: CDR1 LNHDA, CDR2 SQIVND (reference sequence). V was pared by 3 bases and J by 5 bases, with 16 bases between. The DNA for the CDR3 is TGTGCCAGTAGTATGGGCGGTTCCGGGACATATGGCTACACCTTC. Its translation is CASSMGGSGTYGYTF.

The chain combines TRBV7-2 with TRBJ2-5, with TRBD2 identical over 8 bases. This CDR3 spans 17 amino acids. J gave up 1 base and V 5 bases, and 12 bases lay outside the gene matches. Germline-derived CDR1 and CDR2 are SGHTA and FQGNSA. The CDR3 nucleotides are TGTGCCAGCAGCCTGCGGGGGGCATGGGGTTTCCAAGAGACCCAGTACTTC. It specifies CASSLRGAWGFQETQYF.

V gene TRBV5-1 combines with J gene TRBJ2-5; 8 nucleotides line up with TRBD2. Germline V CDR1 and CDR2: SGHRS, YFSETQ. V was pared by 4 bases and J by 2 bases, with 10 bases of the junction left unmatched. CDR3 length equals 16 residues. CDR3 DNA: TGCGCCAGCAGCATAACTGGGACTAGAACTCAAGAGACCCAGTACTTC. Translation gives CASSITGTRTQETQYF.

The chain combines TRBV2 with TRBJ2-5; D perhaps matches TRBD2 (5 bases). The germline V gene encodes CDR1 SNHLY and CDR2 FYNNEI. This CDR3 has 12 amino acids. Trimming shortened V by 8 bases and J by 12 bases, and 19 bases separated the two germline ends. The chain's CDR3 is CASSTGFGVEYF. DNA for the CDR3: TGTGCCAGCTCGACTGGCTTCGGGGTCGAGTACTTC.

This sequence joins TRBV4-3 and TRBJ1-2, with D uncertain. Germline lookup yields CDR1 LGHNA and CDR2 YSLEER. The germline V and J ends were trimmed by 0 bases and 4 bases, with 6 bases remaining between them. The CDR3 has 13 amino acids. CDR3 in amino acids: CASSQDPPYGYTF. CDR3 coding DNA: TGCGCCAGCAGCCAAGATCCTCCCTATGGCTACACCTTC.

This chain uses TRBV29-1 with TRBJ1-2; no firm D call. This CDR3 has 13 amino acids. Germline V gene sequence: CDR1 SQVTM, CDR2 ANQGSEA. The V end lost 7 bases, the J end lost 2 bases, and 14 bases lay between the germline ends. The CDR3 here is CSAESLQNYGYTF. The CDR3 nucleotides read TGCAGCGCCGAGTCGCTACAGAACTATGGCTACACCTTC. Based on the CDR3 plus reference TRBV29-1 and TRBJ1-2, the full variable domain is SAVISQKPSRDICQRGTSLTIQCQVDSQVTMMFWYRQQPGQSLTLIATANQGSEATYESGFVIDKFPISRPNLTFSTLTVSNMSPEDSSIYLCSAESLQNYGYTFGSGTRLTVV.

The chain is built from TRBV19 and TRBJ1-1, with a tentative D call TRBD1 (6 bases). Trimming took 4 bases from V and 3 from J, leaving 12 bases between them. The CDR3 contains 14 residues. From germline, CDR1 is LNHDA and CDR2 SQIVND (reference sequence). CDR3 bases: TGTGCCAGTAGTACCAACAGGGCGGACACTGAAGCTTTCTTT. Translated, it gives CASSTNRADTEAFF.

The V gene is TRBV5-1, the J gene TRBJ2-7, with unresolved D. V was clipped by 2 bases and J by 2 bases, with 11 bases between them. The length of the CDR3 is 14 residues. The germline V gene encodes CDR1 SGHRS and CDR2 YFSETQ. DNA of the CDR3: TGCGCCAGCAGCTTCAGAGAACAGACCTACGAGCAGTACTTC. Translated, it gives CASSFREQTYEQYF.

This clone was observed a single time. The chain has TRBV6-5 and TRBJ1-1; possibly TRBD1 for D (5 bases). The V end was cut by 10 bases, the J end by 8 bases, with 14 bases between. The CDR3 consists of 11 residues. Germline V gene lookup returns CDR1 MNHEY and CDR2 SVGAGI. For the CDR3, the DNA is TGTGCCATCCAGGGTCTAGGGGAAGCTTTCTTT. Translating gives CAIQGLGEAFF.

The rearrangement links TRBV27 to TRBJ1-4, with 10 nucleotides matching TRBD1. V was pared by 7 bases and J by 8 bases, with 10 bases of the junction left unmatched. CDR1 is MNHEY and CDR2 is SMNVEV in the germline V gene (reference sequence). CDR3 length equals 15 residues. CDR3 residues: CASTQRQGAREKLFF. CDR3 coding DNA: TGTGCCAGCACCCAGCGACAGGGGGCGAGGGAAAAACTGTTTTTT.

The chain has TRBV29-1 and TRBJ1-1; D is perhaps TRBD1 (6 bases). Trimming pared 4 bases from V and 0 bases from J, leaving 15 bases between. The germline V gene encodes CDR1 SQVTM and CDR2 ANQGSEA. The CDR3 length is 15 residues. The CDR3 DNA follows: TGCAGCGTTGGCAGGGGAGGGTCCATGAACACTGAAGCTTTCTTT. As protein: CSVGRGGSMNTEAFF.